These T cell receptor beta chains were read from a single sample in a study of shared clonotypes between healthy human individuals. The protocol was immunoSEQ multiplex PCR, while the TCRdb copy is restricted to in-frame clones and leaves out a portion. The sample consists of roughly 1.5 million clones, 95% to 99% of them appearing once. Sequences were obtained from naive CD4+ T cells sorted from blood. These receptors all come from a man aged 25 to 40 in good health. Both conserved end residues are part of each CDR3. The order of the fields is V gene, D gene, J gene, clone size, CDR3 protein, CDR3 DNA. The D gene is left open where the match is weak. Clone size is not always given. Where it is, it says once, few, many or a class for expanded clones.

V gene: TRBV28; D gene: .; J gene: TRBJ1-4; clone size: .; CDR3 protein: CASSFRDISWGEKLFF; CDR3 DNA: TGTGCCAGCAGTTTCCGGGACATAAGTTGGGGGGAAAAACTGTTTTTT
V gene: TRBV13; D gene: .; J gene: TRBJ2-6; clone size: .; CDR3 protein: CASSPGGLSGANVLTF; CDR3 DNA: TGTGCCAGCAGCCCAGGGGGACTCTCTGGGGCCAACGTCCTGACTTTC
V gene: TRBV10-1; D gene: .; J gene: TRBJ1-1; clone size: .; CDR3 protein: CAEGPMNTEAFF; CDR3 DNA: TGCGCCGAGGGACCGATGAACACTGAAGCTTTCTTT
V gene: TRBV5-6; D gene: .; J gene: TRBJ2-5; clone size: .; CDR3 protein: CASSLARDMGQETQYF; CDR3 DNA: TGTGCCAGCAGCTTGGCCCGGGACATGGGTCAAGAGACCCAGTACTTC
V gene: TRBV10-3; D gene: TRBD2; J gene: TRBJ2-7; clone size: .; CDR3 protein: CAIRGGSGYEQYF; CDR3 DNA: TGTGCCATCAGAGGCGGGAGTGGTTACGAGCAGTACTTC
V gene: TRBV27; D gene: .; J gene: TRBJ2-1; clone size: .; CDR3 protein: CASCQDNEQFF; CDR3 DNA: TGTGCCAGCTGCCAGGATAATGAGCAGTTCTTC
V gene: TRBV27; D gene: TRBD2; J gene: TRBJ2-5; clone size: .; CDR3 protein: CASGGIAGGGKTQYF; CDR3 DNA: TGTGCCAGCGGCGGAATAGCGGGAGGGGGAAAGACCCAGTACTTC
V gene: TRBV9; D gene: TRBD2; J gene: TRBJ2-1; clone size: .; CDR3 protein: CASNQASGSLNEQFF; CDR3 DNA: TGTGCCAGCAATCAGGCTAGCGGGAGTCTTAATGAGCAGTTCTTC
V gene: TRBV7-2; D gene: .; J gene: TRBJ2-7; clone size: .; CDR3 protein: CASSLEGGRIYEQYF; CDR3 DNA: TGTGCCAGCAGCTTAGAAGGTGGGAGGATCTACGAGCAGTACTTC
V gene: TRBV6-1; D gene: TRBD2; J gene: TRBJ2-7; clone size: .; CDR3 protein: CASSEALAGEEWTYEQYF; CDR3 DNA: TGTGCCAGCAGTGAAGCCCTAGCGGGAGAAGAATGGACCTACGAGCAGTACTTC
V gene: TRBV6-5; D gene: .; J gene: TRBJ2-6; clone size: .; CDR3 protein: CASRVGGGGANVLTF; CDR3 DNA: TGTGCCAGCAGGGTAGGGGGAGGTGGGGCCAACGTCCTGACTTTC
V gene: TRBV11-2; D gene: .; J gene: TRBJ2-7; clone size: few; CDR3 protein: CASSINGGRYEQYF; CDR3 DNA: TGTGCCAGCAGCATCAACGGGGGGCGGTACGAGCAGTACTTC
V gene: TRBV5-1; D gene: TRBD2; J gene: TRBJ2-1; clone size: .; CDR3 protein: CASSDGTSGNNEQFF; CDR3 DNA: TGCGCCAGCAGCGACGGGACTAGCGGGAACAATGAGCAGTTCTTC
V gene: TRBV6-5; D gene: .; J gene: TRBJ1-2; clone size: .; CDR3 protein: CASSRASVGGYTF; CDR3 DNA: TGTGCCAGCTCCCGGGCATCAGTTGGAGGCTACACCTTC
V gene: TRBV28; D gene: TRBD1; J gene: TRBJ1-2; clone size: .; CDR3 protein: CASSSYRGNYGYTF; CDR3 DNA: TGTGCCAGCAGTAGCTACAGGGGTAACTATGGCTACACCTTC
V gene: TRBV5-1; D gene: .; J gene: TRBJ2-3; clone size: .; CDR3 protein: CASSWTSDTQYF; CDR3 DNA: TGCGCCAGCAGCTGGACCTCAGATACGCAGTATTTT
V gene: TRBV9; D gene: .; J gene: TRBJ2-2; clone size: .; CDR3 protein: CASSVGTPNTGELFF; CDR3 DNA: TGTGCCAGCAGCGTTGGGACACCGAACACCGGGGAGCTGTTTTTT
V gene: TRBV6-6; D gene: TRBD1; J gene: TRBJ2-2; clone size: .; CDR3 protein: CASSTTGGTGELFF; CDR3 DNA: TGTGCCAGCAGTACCACAGGGGGCACCGGGGAGCTGTTTTTT
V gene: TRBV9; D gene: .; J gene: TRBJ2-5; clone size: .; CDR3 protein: CASSGGETQYF; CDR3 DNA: TGTGCCAGCAGCGGCGGGGAGACCCAGTACTTC
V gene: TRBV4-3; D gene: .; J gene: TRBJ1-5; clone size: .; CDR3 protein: CASSQDRGRGQPQHF; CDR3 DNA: TGCGCCAGCAGCCAAGATCGGGGGCGAGGACAGCCCCAGCATTTT
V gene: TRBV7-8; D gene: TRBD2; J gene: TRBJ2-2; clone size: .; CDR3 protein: CASSLKGTSGANTGELFF; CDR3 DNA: TGTGCCAGCAGCTTAAAAGGGACTAGCGGGGCGAACACCGGGGAGCTGTTTTTT